Presented here are 24 T cell receptor beta chains from one specimen sequenced in a study of blood T cell repertoires in COVID-19. Some clones are missing from TCRdb's copy, which holds only in-frame ones; the method was immunoSEQ multiplex PCR. The sample lists under 50,000 clones, more than 80% occurring once. Sequencing used peripheral blood. These receptors were collected from a man aged 55 to 70 with COVID-19, enrolled during active disease.

The chain combines TRBV2 with TRBJ1-2, with 11 bases identical to TRBD1. Germline V gives CDR1 SNHLY, CDR2 FYNNEI. The CDR3 has 15 amino acids. The ends lost 5 bases at V and 6 bases at J; junction bases unmatched: 8. CDR3 DNA: TGTGCCAGCAGTCGGGACAGGGGGATAGGAGATGGCTACACCTTC. Translating it yields CASSRDRGIGDGYTF.

This chain joins TRBV5-4 and TRBJ2-7; 10 nucleotides align to TRBD1. CDR1 is SGHNT and CDR2 is YYREEE in the germline V gene (reference sequence). The junction had 7 bases not matched to a gene; V was cut back by 0 bases and J by 7 bases. The CDR3 is 15 residues long. As DNA, the CDR3 is TGTGCCAGCAGCTTGGGGGGACAGGGGTTAAAAGAGCAGTACTTC. This sequence encodes CASSLGGQGLKEQYF. Combining the CDR3 with reference TRBV5-4 and TRBJ2-7 gives the whole variable domain ETGVTQSPTHLIKTRGQQVTLRCSSQSGHNTVSWYQQALGQGPQFIFQYYREEENGRGNFPPRFSGLQFPNYSSELNVNALELDDSALYLCASSLGGQGLKEQYFGPGTRLTVT.

The chain recombines TRBV27 with TRBJ1-1, with D possibly TRBD1 on 6 matching bases. Germline V lookup: CDR1 MNHEY, CDR2 SMNVEV (reference sequence). This CDR3 is built from 14 residues. The V end was cut by 6 bases, the J end by 4 bases, with 15 bases between. CDR3 sequence (DNA): TGTGCCAGCAGGACTGACAGGAAGGGCACTGAAGCTTTCTTT. Its translation: CASRTDRKGTEAFF.

The chain is built from TRBV5-1 and TRBJ1-1; D is possibly TRBD1 (6 bases). CDR1 is SGHRS and CDR2 is YFSETQ in the germline V gene. Trimming took 3 bases from V and 0 from J, leaving 12 bases between them. The CDR3 covers 15 residues. The CDR3 region has the DNA TGCGCCAGCAGCTCAAAACAGGGTATGAACACTGAAGCTTTCTTT. Its translation is CASSSKQGMNTEAFF.

The rearrangement links TRBV19 to TRBJ2-5; D is possibly TRBD1 (6 bases). The CDR3 covers 13 residues. Per germline, CDR1 LNHDA and CDR2 SQIVND (reference sequence). Trimming pared 7 bases from V and 4 bases from J, leaving 13 bases between. CDR3: CASTSGTRETQYF. The CDR3 DNA follows: TGTGCCAGTACATCCGGGACACGAGAGACCCAGTACTTC.

This sequence joins TRBV4-2 and TRBJ1-5; tentative D call: TRBD1 (5 bases). The V gene lost 4 bases and the J gene lost 5 bases, with 15 bases spanning the gap. Per germline, CDR1 LGHNA and CDR2 YNFKEQ. CDR3 size: 15 residues. The CDR3 here is CASSPVRGEDQPQHF. DNA of the CDR3: TGTGCCAGCAGCCCCGTCCGGGGGGAGGATCAGCCCCAGCATTTT.

The DNA of the CDR3 is TGTGCCAGCAGTCAGGACAGGGGGTATGGCTACACCTTC. Encoded protein: CASSQDRGYGYTF. This chain uses TRBV12-3 or TRBV12-4 with TRBJ1-2, with TRBD1 matching 10 bases. V gave up 5 bases and J gave up 5 bases; unmatched junction bases: 2. The CDR3 spans 13 residues.

This rearrangement joins TRBV7-9 to TRBJ2-1; D may be TRBD2 (6 bases). CDR1 SEHNR and CDR2 FQNEAQ come from the germline V gene (reference sequence). CDR3 length equals 13 residues. V was shortened by 0 bases and J by 7 bases, with 7 bases between the two germline ends. The CDR3 DNA follows: TGTGCCAGCAGCTTAGCGGGAGGAAATGAGCAGTTCTTC. It specifies CASSLAGGNEQFF.

This chain links TRBV7-9 with TRBJ1-2, with TRBD1 identical over 7 bases. With 2 bases clipped from V and 6 bases from J, the junction kept 3 bases outside the gene matches. CDR1 and CDR2 (germline): SEHNR, FQNEAQ (reference sequence). The CDR3 contains 13 residues. The CDR3 is CASSLTGDDGYTF. The CDR3, as DNA: TGTGCCAGCAGCTTAACAGGGGACGATGGCTACACCTTC. Based on the CDR3 plus reference TRBV7-9 and TRBJ1-2, the full variable domain is DTGVSQNPRHKITKRGQNVTFRCDPISEHNRLYWYRQTLGQGPEFLTYFQNEAQLEKSRLLSDRFSAERPKGSFSTLEIQRTEQGDSAMYLCASSLTGDDGYTFGSGTRLTVV.

The DNA for the CDR3 is TGTGCCAGCTCACCACGTACTAGCGGGAAACGTGAGCAGTTCTTC. This translates into CASSPRTSGKREQFF. The V call is TRBV18, the J call TRBJ2-1; TRBD2 aligns across 10 bases. The CDR3 runs 15 residues. CDR1 KGHSH and CDR2 LQKENI come from the germline V gene. With V trimmed by 1 base and J by 9 bases, 6 bases remained unmatched.

J is TRBJ2-3 and V is TRBV30; D is undetermined. V was clipped by 1 base and J by 7 bases, with 12 bases between them. The CDR3 has 13 residues. Germline V CDR1 and CDR2: GTSNPN, SVGIG (reference sequence). The CDR3 loop is CAWSGAIMNTQYF. The CDR3 coding sequence is TGTGCCTGGAGTGGAGCAATCATGAATACGCAGTATTTT.

The chain links TRBV4-1 to TRBJ2-1, with D perhaps TRBD2 (5 bases). The germline V gene encodes CDR1 MGHRA and CDR2 YSYEKL. V was cut by 1 base and J by 7 bases, with 17 bases left in between. This CDR3 region has 16 residues. CDR3 nucleotide sequence: TGCGCCAGCAGCCAAGGATTAGGAGCAGGAGGAAATGAGCAGTTCTTC. Its protein is CASSQGLGAGGNEQFF.

The V gene is TRBV5-1, the J gene TRBJ1-4; 7 bases agree with TRBD1. The length of the CDR3 is 16 residues. The J segment lost 3 bases and the V segment lost 0 bases, leaving 5 bases of the junction unmatched. Germline CDR1 and CDR2: SGHRS and YFSETQ. The CDR3 nucleotides are TGCGCCAGCAGCTTGGACGTGGGGACAGCTAATGAAAAACTGTTTTTT. It is translated as CASSLDVGTANEKLFF.

V is TRBV19 and J is TRBJ2-2; D gene uncertain. Trimming took 6 bases from V and 6 from J, leaving 14 bases between them. Germline V gene lookup returns CDR1 LNHDA and CDR2 SQIVND (reference sequence). CDR3 length: 14 amino acids. The CDR3 sequence is CASSQDEFAGELFF. CDR3 DNA: TGTGCCAGTAGCCAAGATGAGTTTGCCGGGGAGCTGTTTTTT.

The J gene is TRBJ2-2, the V gene TRBV19; 10 nucleotides align to TRBD2. Germline CDR1 reads LNHDA; CDR2 reads SQIVND (reference sequence). J was trimmed by 7 bases and V by 10 bases; bases with no gene match: 12. CDR3 length: 15 amino acids. CDR3 coding DNA: TGTGCCACCCATCCGAGCGGGGGGGGAGGCGGGGAGCTGTTTTTT. This gives the protein CATHPSGGGGGELFF.

The genes are TRBV19 and TRBJ2-1, with a weak D call TRBD2 (6 bases). V was shortened by 3 bases and J by 5 bases, with 14 bases between the two germline ends. The CDR3 sequence is 15 residues long. CDR1 and CDR2 from the germline V gene are LNHDA and SQIVND (reference sequence). This CDR3 is CASSILGLTNNEQFF. The CDR3 nucleotides are TGTGCCAGTAGTATTCTGGGACTGACAAACAATGAGCAGTTCTTC.

The V call is TRBV6-1, the J call TRBJ1-4, with TRBD1 matching 7 bases. Germline lookup yields CDR1 MNHNS and CDR2 SASEGT. The trim removed 1 base at V and 0 bases at J, leaving 8 bases unmatched. This CDR3 is 18 amino acids long. The DNA of the CDR3 is TGTGCCAGCAGTGAAGTTGGGTTGACAGGGTCAACTAATGAAAAACTGTTTTTT. It specifies CASSEVGLTGSTNEKLFF.

The V and J genes are TRBV10-2 and TRBJ2-2; 9 bases line up with TRBD2. The CDR3 totals 14 residues. CDR1 is WSHSY, CDR2 SAAADI, per germline. Trimming at V came to 6 bases and at J to 7 bases, leaving 6 bases not matched to a gene. This chain's CDR3 is CASRGGLAIGELFF. The DNA of the CDR3 is TGCGCCAGCAGAGGGGGACTAGCTATCGGGGAGCTGTTTTTT.

V gene TRBV2 combines with J gene TRBJ1-1; D gene uncertain. This CDR3 contains 13 residues. Germline V CDR1 and CDR2: SNHLY, FYNNEI. V lost 1 base and J lost 3, with 6 bases in between. The CDR3 DNA is TGTGCCAGCAGTGAAGACGGGGACACTGAAGCTTTCTTT. Encoded protein: CASSEDGDTEAFF.

The chain has TRBV11-2 and TRBJ2-3; 8 bases map to TRBD2. With V trimmed by 2 bases and J by 3 bases, 7 bases remained unmatched. CDR3 length equals 16 residues. Germline lookup yields CDR1 SGHAT and CDR2 FQNNGV. For the CDR3, the DNA is TGTGCCAGCAGCTTAATTACCGGGAGGGTTACAGATACGCAGTATTTT. Translating it yields CASSLITGRVTDTQYF.

The V and J genes are TRBV13 and TRBJ2-7; 7 nucleotides match TRBD1. The CDR3 sequence is 15 residues long. The J segment lost 2 bases and the V segment lost 1 base, leaving 5 bases of the junction unmatched. The germline V gene has CDR1 PRHDT and CDR2 FYEKMQ (reference sequence). The CDR3 is CASSLAQGVPYEQYF. CDR3 coding DNA: TGTGCCAGCAGCTTAGCCCAGGGGGTCCCCTACGAGCAGTACTTC. Together with reference TRBV13 and TRBJ2-7, the CDR3 gives the full variable domain: AAGVIQSPRHLIKEKRETATLKCYPIPRHDTVYWYQQGPGQDPQFLISFYEKMQSDKGSIPDRFSAQQFSDYHSELNMSSLELGDSALYFCASSLAQGVPYEQYFGPGTRLTVT.

V is TRBV7-9 and J is TRBJ2-3, with no clear D. Trimming took off 11 bases at V and 0 bases at J, with 12 bases between the two ends. Germline values: CDR1 SEHNR, CDR2 FQNEAQ (reference sequence). The CDR3 has 13 residues. CDR3 sequence (DNA): TGTGCCTCCTCCAGTGATAGCACAGATACGCAGTATTTT. This translates into CASSSDSTDTQYF.

This clone has a single count. The V and J genes are TRBV18 and TRBJ2-2; TRBD2 matches at 10 bases. CDR1 and CDR2 (germline): KGHSH, LQKENI. Unmatched junction bases numbered 4, after V lost 6 bases and J lost 3 bases. CDR3 size: 15 residues. The CDR3: CASSIAGGYTGELFF. CDR3 DNA sequence: TGTGCCAGCTCGATAGCGGGGGGATACACCGGGGAGCTGTTTTTT.

V usage is TRBV5-1 and J usage is TRBJ2-7; D is perhaps TRBD1 (5 bases). CDR1 and CDR2 from the germline V gene are SGHRS and YFSETQ. This CDR3 comprises 15 residues. Trimming removed 3 bases at V and 6 bases at J, with 19 bases between. CDR3 sequence reads: CASSSQWGSRAEQYF. For the CDR3, the DNA is TGCGCCAGCAGCTCGCAATGGGGCAGTCGGGCCGAGCAGTACTTC.